This entry lists 27 T cell receptor beta chains sequenced from one sample in a study of blood T cell repertoires in COVID-19. Only in-frame clones appear in the TCRdb table, and some are missing; sequencing was by immunoSEQ multiplex PCR. The table records some 270,000 clones, roughly 89% of them present only once. What was sequenced was peripheral blood. The receptor source for this set is a woman in her forties who had recovered from COVID-19.

This chain joins TRBV4-1 and TRBJ1-4; 10 bases agree with TRBD1. Per germline, CDR1 MGHRA and CDR2 YSYEKL. The CDR3 consists of 14 residues. Unmatched junction bases numbered 5, after V lost 8 bases and J lost 5 bases. CDR3 DNA sequence: TGCGCCAGCCGCCGGACAGGGGGAAATGAAAAACTGTTTTTT. Translating it yields CASRRTGGNEKLFF.

This chain connects TRBV15 to TRBJ1-2; 7 bases line up with TRBD1. The V segment lost 3 bases and the J segment 5 bases; nucleotides outside the gene matches: 3. There are 13 residues in the CDR3. The germline CDR1 and CDR2 sequences are LNHNV and YYDKDF (reference sequence). CDR3 loop: CATSRDRSYGYTF. The CDR3 nucleotides are TGTGCCACCAGCAGGGACAGGAGTTATGGCTACACCTTC.

The CDR3 sequence: CASSLASGLYGYTF. The CDR3 region has the DNA TGTGCCAGCAGCTTAGCCTCAGGGCTCTATGGCTACACCTTC. The V gene is TRBV7-6, the J gene TRBJ1-2, with D possibly matching TRBD1 (5 bases). The CDR3 is 14 residues long. Germline V gene lookup returns CDR1 SGHVS and CDR2 FNYEAQ. The V gene lost 0 bases and the J gene lost 4 bases, with 9 bases spanning the gap.

V and J are TRBV13 and TRBJ1-1, with TRBD1 identical over 8 bases. This CDR3 contains 19 residues. Germline V CDR1 and CDR2: PRHDT, FYEKMQ (reference sequence). With 1 base clipped from V and 1 base from J, the junction kept 14 bases outside the gene matches. The CDR3 sequence: CASSLVRDRGDLQNTEAFF. The CDR3 DNA is TGTGCCAGCAGCTTAGTCCGAGACAGGGGCGATCTTCAGAACACTGAAGCTTTCTTT.

This rearrangement joins TRBV24-1 to TRBJ2-1; 7 bases are a match to TRBD1. Germline lookup yields CDR1 KGHDR and CDR2 SFDVKD. Trimming at V came to 5 bases and at J to 7 bases, leaving 13 bases not matched to a gene. The CDR3 runs 16 residues. The CDR3 here is CATSVTGRGIVNEQFF. DNA for the CDR3: TGTGCCACCAGTGTAACGGGCAGGGGGATTGTGAATGAGCAGTTCTTC.

This clone came up once. For the CDR3, the DNA is TGTGCCAGCAGTCTCCGGGACAGGGGTGTGACCGGGGAGCTGTTTTTT. Protein: CASSLRDRGVTGELFF. This chain uses TRBV28 with TRBJ2-2; 10 bases fit TRBD1. The CDR3 has 16 amino acids. Germline CDR1 is MDHEN and CDR2 is SYDVKM. V lost 5 bases, J lost 5 bases, and 8 bases stayed unmatched.

V usage is TRBV5-1 and J usage is TRBJ2-7; D is unresolved. The CDR3 spans 11 residues. Trimming cost V 4 bases and J 4 bases, with 6 bases left between them. CDR1 is SGHRS and CDR2 is YFSETQ in the germline V gene. The DNA for the CDR3 is TGCGCCAGCAGCATTTCGTACGAGCAGTACTTC. As protein: CASSISYEQYF.

J is TRBJ1-4 and V is TRBV27; D is ambiguous. With 4 bases removed from V and 3 bases from J, the gap between germline ends came to 12 bases. The CDR3 loop spans 15 amino acids. Germline CDR1 and CDR2: MNHEY and SMNVEV (reference sequence). CDR3 in DNA: TGTGCCAGCAGTTGGGGAGGTCGGGCTAATGAAAAACTGTTTTTT. Translated: CASSWGGRANEKLFF.

The V and J genes are TRBV28 and TRBJ2-3; D gene unclear. Germline lookup yields CDR1 MDHEN and CDR2 SYDVKM. The germline V and J ends were trimmed by 6 bases and 6 bases, with 7 bases remaining between them. This CDR3 is 11 amino acids long. The CDR3 loop is CASSSPDTQYF. DNA of the CDR3: TGTGCCAGCAGCTCTCCCGATACGCAGTATTTT.

V is TRBV19 and J is TRBJ1-2; D is possibly TRBD1 (6 bases). V was trimmed by 7 bases and J by 7 bases, leaving 22 bases between them. This CDR3 contains 15 residues. Looked up from germline, CDR1 is LNHDA and CDR2 is SQIVND (reference sequence). CDR3 loop: CASTSNTGKVSGYTF. CDR3 DNA: TGTGCCAGTACTTCCAACACAGGGAAAGTAAGTGGCTACACCTTC.

The chain uses TRBV5-4 and TRBJ1-3; the match to TRBD1 covers 10 bases. This CDR3 contains 13 residues. The junction had 5 bases not matched to a gene; V was cut back by 4 bases and J by 10 bases. The germline CDR1 and CDR2 sequences are SGHNT and YYREEE (reference sequence). CDR3: CASSPRDRGTIYF. The CDR3 bases are TGTGCCAGCAGCCCCCGGGACAGGGGAACCATATATTTT.

The genes are TRBV7-9 and TRBJ2-1; TRBD2 matches at 9 bases. CDR1 and CDR2 (germline): SEHNR, FQNEAQ (reference sequence). The J segment lost 4 bases and the V segment lost 7 bases, leaving 5 bases of the junction unmatched. CDR3 size: 14 residues. CDR3 DNA: TGTGCCAGCAAACTAGCGGGCGATTACAATGAGCAGTTCTTC. This sequence encodes CASKLAGDYNEQFF.

This sequence joins TRBV6-2 or TRBV6-3 and TRBJ1-2; D may be TRBD1 (6 bases). V lost 3 bases and J lost 6, with 17 bases in between. CDR1 and CDR2 (germline): MNHEY, SVGEGT. The CDR3 contains 15 residues. CDR3 in DNA: TGTGCCAGCAGTTATCGCCCCGCGACAGGCCATGGCTACACCTTC. Translation gives CASSYRPATGHGYTF.

CDR3 coding DNA: TGTGCCAGCAGCTCGTTCAGGGGGCAGAACATTCAGTACTTC. Translating it yields CASSSFRGQNIQYF. V and J are TRBV7-2 and TRBJ2-4; 8 bases agree with TRBD1. This CDR3 comprises 14 residues. The trim removed 4 bases at V and 7 bases at J, leaving 6 bases unmatched. Germline assignment: CDR1 SGHTA and CDR2 FQGNSA.

V is TRBV3-1 (or the pseudogene TRBV3-2) and J is TRBJ2-1; D remains ambiguous. The V gene lost 0 bases and the J gene lost 7 bases, with 10 bases spanning the gap. The CDR3 extends over 14 amino acids. CDR1 LGHDT and CDR2 YNNKEL come from the germline V gene (reference sequence). The CDR3 loop is CASSQDWAENEQFF. The CDR3 DNA follows: TGTGCCAGCAGCCAAGATTGGGCAGAGAATGAGCAGTTCTTC.

This clone has only one observation. V is TRBV3-1 (or the pseudogene TRBV3-2) and J is TRBJ2-3; no firm D call. The CDR3 loop spans 15 amino acids. Per the germline V gene, CDR1 is LGHDT and CDR2 is YNNKEL (reference sequence). V shed 3 bases and J shed 5 bases, with 15 bases lying between them. The CDR3 DNA follows: TGTGCCAGCAGCCAGTCGAGTAAGCCGGTAGATACGCAGTATTTT. Protein: CASSQSSKPVDTQYF.

This chain links TRBV27 with TRBJ2-5; 8 nucleotides match TRBD1. V shed 0 bases and J 5 bases; nucleotides not matched to a gene: 8. This CDR3 contains 16 residues. Germline CDR1 MNHEY, CDR2 SMNVEV (reference sequence). The CDR3, as DNA: TGTGCCAGCAGTTTATCGTCCCAGGGGGCGAGGGAGACCCAGTACTTC. It yields the protein CASSLSSQGARETQYF.

The chain uses TRBV6-6 and TRBJ2-1; TRBD2 agrees at 9 bases. The V gene's germline CDR1 is MNHNY and CDR2 SVGAGI (reference sequence). V was clipped by 5 bases and J by 6 bases; unmatched bases: 8. This CDR3 is 15 amino acids long. The CDR3 spells CASSPRGGGANEQFF. The CDR3 bases are TGTGCCAGCAGTCCCCGTGGCGGGGGGGCCAATGAGCAGTTCTTC.

The rearrangement joins TRBV28 to TRBJ1-1; D may be TRBD1 (6 bases). The V end lost 11 bases, the J end lost 5 bases, and 24 bases lay between the germline ends. The CDR3 spans 15 residues. Germline loops: CDR1 MDHEN, CDR2 SYDVKM. The CDR3 loop is CALVRGGGVKTEAFF. As DNA, the CDR3 is TGTGCCCTAGTTAGGGGAGGGGGGGTAAAGACTGAAGCTTTCTTT.

The rearrangement joins TRBV19 to TRBJ2-7, with 10 bases identical to TRBD1. Trimming removed 11 bases from V and 3 bases from J; junction bases left unmatched: 10. Germline V gene sequence: CDR1 LNHDA, CDR2 SQIVND (reference sequence). CDR3 length: 14 amino acids. CDR3 nucleotide sequence: TGTGCCTCAAGCCCCGGGACAGGGGTCTACGAGCAGTACTTC. It encodes CASSPGTGVYEQYF.

The CDR3 coding sequence is TGTGCCAGCAGTTACTCCCTGACGACTAGCACAGATACGCAGTATTTT. It is translated as CASSYSLTTSTDTQYF. V and J are TRBV6-5 and TRBJ2-3; D uncertain. Per the germline V gene, CDR1 is MNHEY and CDR2 is SVGAGI. The CDR3 consists of 16 residues. V dropped 0 bases and J dropped 0 bases, with 10 bases sitting between them.

The V and J genes are TRBV18 and TRBJ2-1; D perhaps matches TRBD2 (6 bases). This CDR3 comprises 14 residues. Germline assignment: CDR1 KGHSH and CDR2 LQKENI. The V end was cut by 0 bases, the J end by 6 bases, with 9 bases between. For the CDR3, the DNA is TGTGCCAGCTCACCACCGGCTAGCGTCAATGAGCAGTTCTTC. Residues: CASSPPASVNEQFF.

V gene TRBV6-5 combines with J gene TRBJ1-4; TRBD1 might be the D (5 bases). The CDR3 runs to 15 residues. CDR1 is MNHEY and CDR2 is SVGAGI in the germline V gene. Trimming stripped 0 bases from V and 0 bases from J, with 5 bases between. CDR3 amino acids: CASSYSGATNEKLFF. In nucleotides, the CDR3 is TGTGCCAGCAGTTACTCAGGGGCAACTAATGAAAAACTGTTTTTT.

The rearrangement uses TRBV24-1 and TRBJ2-3; D is undetermined. Germline V gene sequence: CDR1 KGHDR, CDR2 SFDVKD. V lost 5 bases and J lost 7, with 12 bases in between. This CDR3 contains 13 residues. CDR3 nucleotide sequence: TGTGCCACCAGTGTGGGCAGTCTCTATACGCAGTATTTT. Amino acids: CATSVGSLYTQYF.

This clone showed up just a few times. The chain combines TRBV19 with TRBJ1-6; D remains ambiguous. Germline values: CDR1 LNHDA, CDR2 SQIVND (reference sequence). V was pared by 7 bases and J by 7 bases, with 8 bases between. The CDR3 has 12 amino acids. DNA for the CDR3: TGTGCCAGTAACGATCGGAATTCACCCCTCCACTTT. Translating it yields CASNDRNSPLHF.

The CDR3 here is CASSLTGLLYEQYF. The DNA for the CDR3 is TGCGCCAGCAGCCTGACAGGTCTCCTCTACGAGCAGTACTTC. The rearrangement links TRBV5-1 to TRBJ2-7; a possible D gene is TRBD1 (6 bases). Trimming shortened V by 4 bases and J by 3 bases, and 14 bases separated the two germline ends. CDR3 length: 14 amino acids. The V gene's germline CDR1 is SGHRS and CDR2 YFSETQ.

CDR3 residues: CASSRQGGNTEAFF. The DNA of the CDR3 is TGTGCCAGCAGCCGACAGGGGGGGAACACTGAAGCTTTCTTT. The gene calls are TRBV11-2 and TRBJ1-1; 9 bases are shared with TRBD1. Germline CDR1 SGHAT, CDR2 FQNNGV. V gave up 5 bases and J gave up 1 base; unmatched junction bases: 2. This CDR3 region has 14 residues.